This TCR beta chain was observed in a study of blood T cells in healthy people across ages. Study-level findings and limits: Greater diversity and more naive CD4+ cells were seen in long-lived donors than in aged donors.

This clonotype was picked up one time. What it recognizes is unknown. Sample-barcoded 5' priming and a J-beta primer mix drove a second PCR of about 6 to 11 cycles. TCRdb passed the 5' RACE reads through MiXCR, listing each CDR3 protein once. Of approximately 1,100,000 distinct CDR3 sequences in the sample, around 45% are singletons; the top ten hold around 18%. Sample donors were healthy Caucasian individuals that came from Russia, aged about 6 to 95. The CDR3 spans 13 residues. V lost 1 base and J lost 3, with 10 bases in between. The germline V gene encodes CDR1 DFQATT and CDR2 SNEGSKA (reference sequence).

The gene calls are TRBV20-1 and TRBJ2-7, with D perhaps matching TRBD2 (6 bases). The sample consisted of blood. The sequence was collected from a woman aged 55-70 years in good health. The chain's CDR3 is CSARGGTYYEQYF. CDR3 sequence (DNA): TGCAGTGCTAGAGGCGGGACCTACTACGAGCAGTACTTC.